This is a list of T cell receptor beta chains from one sample in a study of T cell repertoires in cytomegalovirus infection. TCRdb fed the reads into MiXCR, producing one record per CDR3 protein. The top ten hold more than 45% of the sample, which has around 250,000 distinct CDR3 sequences, 17% seen once. Source material: CD8+ T cells from PBMCs. Receptors originate from a human donor in good health (CMV status not recorded). Some clones in this sample may be carry-over from other donors' samples. The CDR3 runs from the conserved cysteine through the conserved F or W. Each record gives: CDR3 DNA, CDR3 protein, J gene, V gene, D gene, CDR3 length, clone size. D genes are given only for firm matches. The size field is filled for only some rows; it gives once, few, many or a size class.

TGTGCCAGCAGCTTGGGCGGGTCAAACACTGAAGCTTTCTTT CASSLGGSNTEAFF TRBJ1-1 TRBV7-2 - 14 many
TGTGCCAGCAGTTATACAGAGGGGGCGACTGAAGCTTTCTTT CASSYTEGATEAFF TRBJ1-1 TRBV7-2 TRBD1 14 many
TGTGCCAGCAGTGAATTCCCCGGGGAGCTGTTTTTT CASSEFPGELFF TRBJ2-2 TRBV6-1 - 12 -
TGTGCCAGCAGTTACGGTCCCCCTAGCTCCTACAATGAGCAGTTCTTC CASSYGPPSSYNEQFF TRBJ2-1 TRBV6-6 - 16 few
TGCGCCAGCAGCCAAGACCCTGACGATTACAATGAGCAGTTCTTC CASSQDPDDYNEQFF TRBJ2-1 TRBV4-3 - 15 many
TGTGCCAGCTGGGCGGGGAGCGGGGCCCAGTACTTC CASWAGSGAQYF TRBJ2-5 TRBV25-1 TRBD2 12 once
TGTGCCAGCACCTTCCTAGGGGGGGCGGGCAGCACTGAAGCTTTCTTT CASTFLGGAGSTEAFF TRBJ1-1 TRBV7-2 - 16 many
TGTGCCAGCAGTCAAGGGAACTACGAGCAGTACTTC CASSQGNYEQYF TRBJ2-7 TRBV12-3/TRBV12-4 - 12 many
TGTGCCAGCAGACCCGGACTAACAGACAATGAGCAGTTCTTC CASRPGLTDNEQFF TRBJ2-1 TRBV6-2/TRBV6-3 - 14 many
TGTGCCACCAGTGATTCGGACAGGGGGTGGACCGGGGAGCTGTTTTTT CATSDSDRGWTGELFF TRBJ2-2 TRBV24-1 TRBD1 16 many
TGTGCCAGCAGCCAAGAGCGACATCATAATTCACCCCTCCACTTT CASSQERHHNSPLHF TRBJ1-6 TRBV14 - 15 -
TGTGCCAGCAGTTACCCCGAGCGGACAGGGGGCAGGGAAGCTTTCTTT CASSYPERTGGREAFF TRBJ1-1 TRBV6-2/TRBV6-3 TRBD1 16 -
TGTGCCAGCAGTTACTGGATATCCGGGGATGAGCAGTTCTTC CASSYWISGDEQFF TRBJ2-1 TRBV6-2/TRBV6-3 - 14 many
TGTGCCAGCAGCCATGGGACGGTGAACACTGAAGCTTTCTTT CASSHGTVNTEAFF TRBJ1-1 TRBV12-3/TRBV12-4 - 14 -
TGTGCCAGCAGTCCCTCTGGAAACACCATATATTTT CASSPSGNTIYF TRBJ1-3 TRBV6-5 - 12 many
TGTGCCAGCAGCCCCGTGCCCATGAACGGCTACTACGAGCAGTACTTC CASSPVPMNGYYEQYF TRBJ2-7 TRBV7-2 - 16 many
TGTGCCAGCAGCCACCTGGGGGGTTTTTCAGATACGCAGTATTTT CASSHLGGFSDTQYF TRBJ2-3 TRBV28 - 15 few
TGTGCCAGCAGTGAAAGAGGACAGGGGACCCAGCCCCAGCATTTT CASSERGQGTQPQHF TRBJ1-5 TRBV6-1 TRBD1 15 many
TGCGCCAGCAGCCCACAGGGGGCACCTGAAGCTTTCTTT CASSPQGAPEAFF TRBJ1-1 TRBV4-1 TRBD1 13 -
TGTGCCAGCAGTTTGACAGGGGGCGCCGGCTATGGCTACACCTTC CASSLTGGAGYGYTF TRBJ1-2 TRBV28 TRBD1 15 few
TGTGCCAGCAGTTTCGGGACGGATCTCTATGGCTACACCTTC CASSFGTDLYGYTF TRBJ1-2 TRBV12-3/TRBV12-4 - 14 many
TGTGCCACCAGCAGAGATAGGGGAGGGAGCACTGAAGCTTTCTTT CATSRDRGGSTEAFF TRBJ1-1 TRBV15 - 15 -
TGTGCCAGCAGTTTATCGGGTCCTCAAGAAGCTTTCTTT CASSLSGPQEAFF TRBJ1-1 TRBV27 - 13 -
TGCAGCGTTGAAGGGACAGGTATCCGGTGGGAGACCCAGTACTTC CSVEGTGIRWETQYF TRBJ2-5 TRBV29-1 TRBD1 15 -
TGTGCCAGCAGTTTCGCGAGCGGGGGGGCCCTTAGCACAGATACGCAGTATTTT CASSFASGGALSTDTQYF TRBJ2-3 TRBV28 TRBD2 18 many
TGCGCCAGCAGCCACAAAGACAGGGACCCAACCTACAATGAGCAGTTCTTC CASSHKDRDPTYNEQFF TRBJ2-1 TRBV4-1 TRBD1 17 -
TGTGCCAGCAGCTTTACAGGGACCCACTCTGGAAACACCATATATTTT CASSFTGTHSGNTIYF TRBJ1-3 TRBV7-2 - 16 few
TGTGCCATCAGTTCCGGGACAGGAATCCAAGAGACCCAGTACTTC CAISSGTGIQETQYF TRBJ2-5 TRBV10-3 TRBD1 15 few
TGTGCCAGCAGCTCCTCCCAAGATCCCGCCGGGGAGCTGTTTTTT CASSSSQDPAGELFF TRBJ2-2 TRBV11-2 - 15 few
TGTGCCAGCAGCTTAATGACAGCCCCTCACTACGAGCAGTACTTC CASSLMTAPHYEQYF TRBJ2-7 TRBV7-6 - 15 few
TGCAGCGTTGGAGACAGGGATTTGATCTACGAGCAGTACTTC CSVGDRDLIYEQYF TRBJ2-7 TRBV29-1 TRBD1 14 -